Here is one T cell receptor beta chain with its context. This sample is part of a study of blood T cell repertoires in COVID-19. Overall study: COVID-19 samples from acute and convalescent phases originated in the United States, Italy and Spain.

TCRdb's table, derived via immunoSEQ multiplex PCR, lists solely in-frame clones and lacks some. The table includes 250,000 to 300,000 clones, 81% detected once. Trimming took off 0 bases at V and 0 bases at J, with 2 bases between the two ends. The CDR3 has 14 amino acids. The germline CDR1 and CDR2 sequences are KGHDR and SFDVKD. The TCR comes from a woman between 55 and 75 years old with active or convalescent COVID-19. The sequenced sample consisted of peripheral blood. The chain is built from TRBV24-1 and TRBJ1-5; unclear D gene. CDR3 in amino acids: CATSDLYSNQPQHF. The CDR3, as DNA: TGTGCCACCAGTGATTTGTATAGCAATCAGCCCCAGCATTTT.